The next 27 T cell receptor beta chains were all read from a single sample in a study of T-cell memory formation after mild COVID-19. From the 5' RACE reads, TCRdb called clonotypes with MiXCR, one entry per CDR3 protein. The sample includes 100,000 to 150,000 distinct CDR3 sequences, roughly 6.2% of them seen just once. Sample: PBMCs or a T cell subset sorted from them (not recorded which). The source of these receptors is an adult woman who had mild COVID-19 (a few samples of this study predate the infection). Cell type and time point are not known.

This clonotype was counted many times. This chain uses TRBV29-1 with TRBJ2-3; 8 nucleotides agree with TRBD2. Germline CDR1 SQVTM, CDR2 ANQGSEA. The V segment lost 7 bases and the J segment 6 bases; nucleotides outside the gene matches: 15. This CDR3 has 15 amino acids. The DNA for the CDR3 is TGCAGCGCTTTCGCCGGGGTGGGACTAGTGGATACGCAGTATTTT. This gives the protein CSAFAGVGLVDTQYF.

The rearrangement uses TRBV3-1 and TRBJ1-2, with D perhaps matching TRBD1 (5 bases). From germline, CDR1 is LGHDT and CDR2 YNNKEL (reference sequence). This CDR3 contains 13 residues. The V end lost 4 bases, the J end lost 4 bases, and 10 bases lay between the germline ends. CDR3 in amino acids: CASSPDDSYGYTF. CDR3 coding DNA: TGTGCCAGCAGCCCGGATGACAGCTATGGCTACACCTTC.

There are many counts of this clonotype. The chain is built from TRBV5-1 and TRBJ2-1; D remains ambiguous. The CDR3 runs to 18 residues. Germline assignment: CDR1 SGHRS and CDR2 YFSETQ. V was pared by 4 bases and J by 5 bases, with 25 bases between. The CDR3 nucleotides are TGCGCCAGCAGCCCTCGCCTCGTACCGGGCAGCAGCAACAATGAGCAGTTCTTC. This sequence encodes CASSPRLVPGSSNNEQFF.

The sample holds a few counts of this clonotype. V is TRBV7-3 and J is TRBJ2-3; D possibly corresponds to TRBD1 (5 bases). The V gene lost 6 bases and the J gene lost 1 base, with 14 bases spanning the gap. The CDR3 sequence is 15 residues long. The germline CDR1 and CDR2 sequences are SGHTA and FQGTGA. CDR3 in DNA: TGTGCCAGCAGTTTAGGGGAAATTGGCACAGATACGCAGTATTTT. Its translation is CASSLGEIGTDTQYF.

This clonotype was recorded a few times. This chain joins TRBV9 and TRBJ1-3; TRBD1 might be the D (5 bases). The V gene's germline CDR1 is SGDLS and CDR2 YYNGEE. Deletions cut 3 bases from V and 7 bases from J, with 17 bases between. The CDR3 runs 15 residues. CDR3 nucleotides: TGTGCCAGCAGCGCCTTCAGGGAAAGCATGAACACCATATATTTT. Translation gives CASSAFRESMNTIYF.

The count of this clonotype is one. The rearrangement uses TRBV5-1 and TRBJ2-3; perhaps TRBD1 as D (6 bases). Trimming left V 7 bases short and J 0 bases short, with 12 bases between. The germline V gene encodes CDR1 SGHRS and CDR2 YFSETQ. There are 14 residues in the CDR3. CDR3 coding DNA: TGCGCCAGCTCCGGACAGCCGAGCACAGATACGCAGTATTTT. As protein: CASSGQPSTDTQYF.

This chain uses TRBV3-1 with TRBJ2-5; D gene uncertain. CDR3 length: 11 amino acids. V lost 4 bases and J 7 bases, leaving 7 bases between the germline ends. Germline V gene lookup returns CDR1 LGHDT and CDR2 YNNKEL (reference sequence). The CDR3 coding sequence is TGTGCCAGCAGCCGCCCCGGGACCCAGTACTTC. This encodes CASSRPGTQYF.

This clonotype occurred a few times. This chain joins TRBV5-4 and TRBJ2-6; unclear D gene. Looked up from germline, CDR1 is SGHNT and CDR2 is YYREEE (reference sequence). The CDR3 extends over 15 amino acids. V lost 6 bases, J lost 0 bases, and 10 bases lay in between. The CDR3 is CASTPGVSGANVLTF. For the CDR3, the DNA is TGTGCCAGCACCCCTGGGGTCTCTGGGGCCAACGTCCTGACTTTC.

Many counts were recorded for this clonotype. This chain uses TRBV20-1 with TRBJ2-5; D not resolved. Deletions cut 0 bases from V and 4 bases from J, with 15 bases between. This CDR3 has 15 residues. The V gene's germline CDR1 is DFQATT and CDR2 SNEGSKA (reference sequence). The CDR3 nucleotides are TGCAGTGCTAGAGATCCCACTACACGAGGAGAGACCCAGTACTTC. It codes for CSARDPTTRGETQYF.

The chain's CDR3 is CASSYLPGVAQYF. The CDR3 DNA reads TGTGCCAGCAGTTACTTACCCGGCGTGGCCCAGTACTTC. This sequence joins TRBV6-5 and TRBJ2-5; D call uncertain. The CDR3 totals 13 residues. V was pared by 1 base and J by 9 bases, with 12 bases between. Germline V gene data show CDR1 as MNHEY and CDR2 as SVGAGI.

The chain carries TRBV5-5 and TRBJ1-1; 7 nucleotides align to TRBD1. V lost 3 bases, J lost 0 bases, and 5 bases stayed unmatched. The germline V gene has CDR1 SGHKS and CDR2 YYEKEE (reference sequence). This CDR3 has 15 amino acids. The CDR3 DNA sequence: TGTGCCAGCAGCTGGGGCGGGACAGTGAACACTGAAGCTTTCTTT. Translating it yields CASSWGGTVNTEAFF.

This chain connects TRBV24-1 to TRBJ1-2; 7 nucleotides line up with TRBD1. This CDR3 comprises 14 residues. Germline values: CDR1 KGHDR, CDR2 SFDVKD. The V segment lost 2 bases and the J segment 3 bases; nucleotides outside the gene matches: 2. DNA for the CDR3: TGTGCCACCAGTGATTCCGGGACAGACTATGGCTACACCTTC. Its protein product is CATSDSGTDYGYTF.

This clonotype was counted ten times or more. The V call is TRBV4-1, the J call TRBJ2-1, with D unresolved. The V gene's germline CDR1 is MGHRA and CDR2 YSYEKL. The CDR3 sequence is 14 residues long. V shed 4 bases and J shed 4 bases, with 11 bases lying between them. The CDR3 reads CASSPPVRYNEQFF. Written as DNA, the CDR3 is TGCGCCAGCAGCCCGCCGGTGAGATACAATGAGCAGTTCTTC.

V and J are TRBV7-3 and TRBJ2-5; possible D gene TRBD2, 5 bases. Germline CDR1 and CDR2: SGHTA and FQGTGA. This CDR3 contains 16 residues. The V end was cut by 0 bases, the J end by 2 bases, with 13 bases between. CDR3 sequence reads: CASSLTRRAGQETQYF. CDR3 in DNA: TGTGCCAGCAGCTTAACAAGGCGGGCAGGTCAAGAGACCCAGTACTTC.

The genes are TRBV24-1 and TRBJ2-2; 8 nucleotides match TRBD1. The CDR3 spans 15 residues. CDR1 is KGHDR and CDR2 is SFDVKD in the germline V gene. With V trimmed by 3 bases and J by 5 bases, 4 bases remained unmatched. CDR3 coding DNA: TGTGCCACCAGTGATCCCAGGGGGCCTACCGGGGAGCTGTTTTTT. Amino acids: CATSDPRGPTGELFF.

The chain links TRBV29-1 to TRBJ2-5, with TRBD1 matching 8 bases. The V gene end was trimmed by 7 bases and the J gene end by 7 bases; junction bases not matched to a gene: 8. The CDR3 sequence is 12 residues long. The germline gives CDR1 SQVTM, CDR2 ANQGSEA. CDR3 loop: CSGSRGRGTQYF. In DNA form, the CDR3 reads TGCAGCGGAAGCAGGGGGCGTGGGACCCAGTACTTC.

This clonotype has ten or more counts. This sequence joins TRBV29-1 and TRBJ2-2; a weak D match, TRBD1 (6 bases). CDR3 length: 13 amino acids. Germline V gene sequence: CDR1 SQVTM, CDR2 ANQGSEA. Trimming removed 7 bases from V and 0 bases from J, with 9 bases in between. The DNA of the CDR3 is TGCAGCGCAGGGGACACGAACACCGGGGAGCTGTTTTTT. Translated: CSAGDTNTGELFF.

This clonotype was seen a handful of times. V gene TRBV5-6 combines with J gene TRBJ1-1; D uncertain. CDR1 SGHDT and CDR2 YYEEEE come from the germline V gene. The ends were cut back, 0 bases at V and 4 bases at J, with 7 bases in the middle. CDR3 size: 13 residues. Here the CDR3 reads CASSLDAGTEAFF. The CDR3, as DNA: TGTGCCAGCAGCTTGGATGCTGGCACTGAAGCTTTCTTT.

J is TRBJ2-5 and V is TRBV5-1; D tentatively reads TRBD1 or TRBD2 (5 bases each). The germline CDR1 and CDR2 sequences are SGHRS and YFSETQ. V was trimmed by 5 bases and J by 4 bases, leaving 21 bases between them. The CDR3 is 16 amino acids. The CDR3 spells CASSTGTSSRGETQYF. DNA of the CDR3: TGCGCCAGCAGTACTGGGACGTCCTCCAGAGGAGAGACCCAGTACTTC.

In this sample, this clonotype turned up a few times. The chain employs TRBV7-2 and TRBJ2-3; 7 bases match TRBD1. The V gene's germline CDR1 is SGHTA and CDR2 FQGNSA. J gave up 3 bases and V 5 bases, and 5 bases lay outside the gene matches. This CDR3 comprises 14 residues. The CDR3 DNA reads as TGTGCCAGCAGCCTCGACAGGGTAACAGATACGCAGTATTTT. The encoded protein is CASSLDRVTDTQYF.

At least ten counts were recorded for this clonotype. V gene TRBV5-1 combines with J gene TRBJ2-5; D perhaps matches TRBD1 (5 bases). CDR1 and CDR2 from the germline V gene are SGHRS and YFSETQ. Trimming cost V 4 bases and J 4 bases, with 17 bases left between them. This CDR3 spans 15 amino acids. CDR3 in DNA: TGCGCCAGCAGCGAGACTCAGGGTTACGGAGAGACCCAGTACTTC. This sequence encodes CASSETQGYGETQYF.

This clonotype was found a few times. This rearrangement joins TRBV7-2 to TRBJ2-3; 7 bases are shared with TRBD1. The J segment lost 9 bases and the V segment lost 4 bases, leaving 1 base of the junction unmatched. CDR1 is SGHTA, CDR2 FQGNSA, per germline. The CDR3 is 11 amino acids. Here the CDR3 reads CASSSQGTQYF. The CDR3 DNA reads as TGTGCCAGCAGCTCACAGGGGACGCAGTATTTT.

This clonotype turned up a few times. This sequence joins TRBV20-1 and TRBJ2-3; 9 positions agree with TRBD2. Germline lookup yields CDR1 DFQATT and CDR2 SNEGSKA (reference sequence). The length of the CDR3 is 12 residues. V was clipped by 7 bases and J by 8 bases; unmatched bases: 7. In DNA, the CDR3 is TGCAGTGGGAGCGGGGGGCCGGGTACGCAGTATTTT. Residues: CSGSGGPGTQYF.

This clonotype was detected ten times or more. This chain joins TRBV9 and TRBJ2-7; 7 nucleotides align to TRBD1. Germline V CDR1 and CDR2: SGDLS, YYNGEE. This CDR3 region has 15 residues. Trimming cost V 3 bases and J 0 bases; bases outside gene matches: 6. CDR3 residues: CASSEGQLGSYEQYF. In DNA, the CDR3 is TGTGCCAGCAGCGAGGGACAGTTGGGCTCCTACGAGCAGTACTTC.

This clonotype was detected a few times. The genes are TRBV6-2 or TRBV6-3 and TRBJ1-2, with D perhaps matching TRBD1 (6 bases). CDR3 length: 16 amino acids. CDR1 and CDR2 from the germline V gene are MNHEY and SVGEGT. V was cut by 5 bases and J by 2 bases, with 18 bases left in between. CDR3 sequence (DNA): TGTGCCAGCAGTACGAACCCGGGACAAGTAAACTATGGCTACACCTTC. It is translated as CASSTNPGQVNYGYTF.

The chain recombines TRBV30 with TRBJ2-5; D uncertain. Trimming cost V 0 bases and J 2 bases, with 10 bases left between them. The V gene's germline CDR1 is GTSNPN and CDR2 SVGIG (reference sequence). The CDR3 totals 14 residues. This chain's CDR3 is CAWSVSALQETQYF. CDR3 DNA: TGTGCCTGGAGTGTATCCGCGTTACAAGAGACCCAGTACTTC.

This clonotype was seen ten or more times. This sequence joins TRBV3-1 and TRBJ2-1, with 7 nucleotides matching TRBD2. This CDR3 contains 18 residues. CDR1 is LGHDT and CDR2 is YNNKEL in the germline V gene (reference sequence). Trimming removed 1 base from V and 5 bases from J; junction bases left unmatched: 14. Written as DNA, the CDR3 is TGTGCCAGCAGCCAAGTGAGAACTTGGGCGGGAGATGACAATGAGCAGTTCTTC. Protein product: CASSQVRTWAGDDNEQFF.